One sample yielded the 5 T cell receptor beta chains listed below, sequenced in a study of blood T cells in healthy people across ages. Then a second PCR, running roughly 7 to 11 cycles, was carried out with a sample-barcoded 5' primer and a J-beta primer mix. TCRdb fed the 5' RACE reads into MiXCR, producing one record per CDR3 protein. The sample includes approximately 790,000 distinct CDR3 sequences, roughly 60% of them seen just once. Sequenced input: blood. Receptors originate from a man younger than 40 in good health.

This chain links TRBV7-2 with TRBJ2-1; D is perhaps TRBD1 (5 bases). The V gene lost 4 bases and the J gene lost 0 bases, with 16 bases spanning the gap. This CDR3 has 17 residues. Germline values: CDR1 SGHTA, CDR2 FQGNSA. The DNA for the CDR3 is TGTGCCAGCAGCTCATCGTACAGGTTAAGCTCCTACAATGAGCAGTTCTTC. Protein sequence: CASSSSYRLSSYNEQFF.

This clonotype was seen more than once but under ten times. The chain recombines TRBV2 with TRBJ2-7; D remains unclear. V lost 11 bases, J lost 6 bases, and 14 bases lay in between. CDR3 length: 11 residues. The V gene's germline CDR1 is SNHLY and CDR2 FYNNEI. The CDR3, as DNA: TGTGCCGGAAGCGTTGGCGGCGAGCAGTACTTC. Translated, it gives CAGSVGGEQYF.

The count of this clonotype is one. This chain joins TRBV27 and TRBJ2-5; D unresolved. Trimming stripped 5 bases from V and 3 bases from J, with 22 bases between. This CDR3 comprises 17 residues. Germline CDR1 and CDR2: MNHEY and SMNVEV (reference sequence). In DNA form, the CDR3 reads TGTGCCAGCAGTCCCCTGGGCGAACCGCCCAAGGAAGAGACCCAGTACTTC. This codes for CASSPLGEPPKEETQYF.

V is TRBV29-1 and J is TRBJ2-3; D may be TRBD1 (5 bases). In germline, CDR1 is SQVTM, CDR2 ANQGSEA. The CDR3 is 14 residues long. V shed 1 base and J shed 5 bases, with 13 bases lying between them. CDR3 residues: CSVEARYQGDTQYF. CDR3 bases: TGCAGCGTTGAAGCCCGATACCAGGGAGATACGCAGTATTTT.

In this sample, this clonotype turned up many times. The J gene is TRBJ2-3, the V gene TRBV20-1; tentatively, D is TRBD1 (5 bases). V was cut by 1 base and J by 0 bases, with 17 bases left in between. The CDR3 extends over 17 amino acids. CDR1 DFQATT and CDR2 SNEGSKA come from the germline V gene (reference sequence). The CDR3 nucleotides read TGCAGTGCTAGAGTTACTACAGGCGAAAGAAGCACAGATACGCAGTATTTT. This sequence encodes CSARVTTGERSTDTQYF.